In its sample, the clone carrying this T cell receptor beta chain was seen a few times. Its specificity is not known. The sample belongs to a study of T cell responses to AZD1222 COVID-19 vaccine. Study overall: Pooled together were second doses at about 4 or about 12 weeks. Findings and limits, study-wide: Breadth and depth of Spike-specific TCRs rose after two AZD1222 doses. Of the AZD1222 recipients, only 5 to 7 were seropositive at baseline.

The CDR3 extends over 13 amino acids. Germline values: CDR1 KGHSH, CDR2 LQKENI. V gave up 3 bases and J gave up 4 bases, with 7 bases separating them. Assay: immunoSEQ multiplex PCR; the TCRdb copy retains only in-frame clones and omits some. The table lists more than 110,000 clones, around 93% of them singletons. The sample consisted of peripheral blood, taken on day 0 of AZD1222 vaccination. The source of this sequence is an adult in good health. The chain uses TRBV18 and TRBJ1-5; no reliable D call. The CDR3 is CASSPDVNQPQHF. The CDR3 DNA sequence: TGTGCCAGCTCACCGGATGTTAATCAGCCCCAGCATTTT.